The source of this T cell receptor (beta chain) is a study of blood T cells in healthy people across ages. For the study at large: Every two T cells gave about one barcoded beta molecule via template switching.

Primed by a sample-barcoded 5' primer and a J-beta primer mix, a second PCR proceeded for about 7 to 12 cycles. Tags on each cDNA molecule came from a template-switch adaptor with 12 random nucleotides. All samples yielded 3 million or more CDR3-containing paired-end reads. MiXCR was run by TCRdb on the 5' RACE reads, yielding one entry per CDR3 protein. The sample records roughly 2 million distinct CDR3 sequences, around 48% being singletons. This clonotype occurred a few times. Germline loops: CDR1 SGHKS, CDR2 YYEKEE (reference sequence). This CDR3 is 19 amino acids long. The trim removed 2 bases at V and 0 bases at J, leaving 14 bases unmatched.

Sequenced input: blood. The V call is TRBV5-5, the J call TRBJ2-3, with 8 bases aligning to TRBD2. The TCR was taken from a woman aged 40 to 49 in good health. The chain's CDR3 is CASSFPGLGRGASTDTQYF. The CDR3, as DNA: TGTGCCAGCAGCTTCCCGGGACTAGGAAGAGGGGCCAGCACAGATACGCAGTATTTT.